The present T cell receptor beta chain was sequenced within a study of tissue T cells after allogeneic stem cell transplantation. CDR3 length: 13 residues. The V and J ends lost 7 bases and 0 bases respectively, with 8 bases between them. Germline values: CDR1 KGHPV, CDR2 FQNQEV (reference sequence). Data came from immunoSEQ multiplex PCR; TCRdb stores just in-frame clones and leaves some out. Of 8,800 or so clones listed, approximately 49% were seen once; the top ten hold around 7.1%. Time point described: mouse harvest day 7 after allogeneic transplant. The graft held 10^6 splenic CD5+ T cells and 10^7 T-cell-depleted bone marrow cells. As regards this clone: Gene names are mouse gene names. The CDR3 end lies 1 residue beyond the end of the read and is filled in from the germline J gene.

The sample was gut tissue. The source is a female BALB/c mouse given C57BL/6 T cells with graft-versus-host disease after an allogeneic hematopoietic cell transplant. V usage is TRBV26 and J usage is TRBJ2-5; D unresolved. CDR3 bases read: TGTGCCAGCACATCAAGAAACCAAGACACCCAGTAC. Translation: CASTSRNQDTQY. The whole CDR3 is CASTSRNQDTQYF.